This section outlines one TCR beta chain sequence together with its context. These data belong to a study of cytomegalovirus exposure and HLA in healthy donors. Germline CDR1 and CDR2: MNHEY and SVGAGI. V shed 2 bases and J 1 base; nucleotides not matched to a gene: 6. The CDR3 totals 16 residues. Primers included in the PCR were 60 Vbeta and 13 Jbeta primers. TCRdb keeps only in-frame clones here, not all; method: immunoSEQ multiplex PCR. This table holds 95,000 to 150,000 clones, roughly 69% found once. The material sequenced was PBMCs. This receptor was obtained from a woman aged 40 to 55 in good health and CMV-seropositive. The V and J genes are TRBV6-5 and TRBJ2-3; 7 bases match TRBD2. CDR3 in amino acids: CASSYLQAGRTDTQYF. The CDR3 region has the DNA TGTGCCAGCAGTTACCTCCAAGCGGGGCGCACAGATACGCAGTATTTT.